This passage covers 4 T cell receptor beta chains from one sample sequenced in a study of cytomegalovirus exposure and HLA in healthy donors. Produced via immunoSEQ multiplex PCR; TCRdb's table is partial and in-frame only. Found here are fewer than 200,000 clones, roughly four fifths of them singletons; the top ten hold 2.5% to 3%. Source material: PBMCs. These receptors were collected from a woman aged 18 to 35 in good health and CMV-seropositive.

This chain uses TRBV2 with TRBJ2-5; 8 nucleotides line up with TRBD2. Germline assignment: CDR1 SNHLY and CDR2 FYNNEI. Trimming at V came to 1 base and at J to 5 bases, leaving 9 bases not matched to a gene. CDR3 length: 16 amino acids. Written as DNA, the CDR3 is TGTGCCAGCAGTGAAGGGTGGGCGCGGGGGGTTGAGACCCAGTACTTC. It translates to CASSEGWARGVETQYF.

CDR3 loop: CAAPPRGLGYGYTF. DNA of the CDR3: TGTGCCGCACCCCCCAGGGGGCTCGGCTATGGCTACACCTTC. This rearrangement joins TRBV7-2 to TRBJ1-2; 8 bases are shared with TRBD1. The V and J ends lost 11 bases and 4 bases, in that order; junction bases with no gene match: 12. This CDR3 contains 14 residues. In germline, CDR1 is SGHTA, CDR2 FQGNSA.

V gene TRBV5-6 combines with J gene TRBJ2-7, with TRBD1 matching 9 bases. V shed 6 bases, J shed 6 bases, and the junction held 4 bases outside the gene matches. The CDR3 loop spans 12 amino acids. Per germline, CDR1 SGHDT and CDR2 YYEEEE. The CDR3 bases are TGTGCCAGCACCGGGACAGGGCCCGAGCAGTACTTC. This encodes CASTGTGPEQYF. The variable domain in full, with the rest retrieved from reference TRBV5-6 and TRBJ2-7, is DAGVTQSPTHLIKTRGQQVTLRCSPKSGHDTVSWYQQALGQGPQFIFQYYEEEERQRGNFPDRFSGHQFPNYSSELNVNALLLGDSALYLCASTGTGPEQYFGPGTRLTVT.

The table lists this clone with a few counts. The chain carries TRBV5-6 and TRBJ2-7, with 9 bases matching TRBD2. V lost 2 bases, J lost 7 bases, and 10 bases stayed unmatched. This CDR3 is 15 amino acids long. The germline gives CDR1 SGHDT, CDR2 YYEEEE. This chain's CDR3 is CASSLNGLAGTEQYF. The CDR3 bases are TGTGCCAGCAGCTTAAACGGTCTAGCGGGGACTGAGCAGTACTTC.